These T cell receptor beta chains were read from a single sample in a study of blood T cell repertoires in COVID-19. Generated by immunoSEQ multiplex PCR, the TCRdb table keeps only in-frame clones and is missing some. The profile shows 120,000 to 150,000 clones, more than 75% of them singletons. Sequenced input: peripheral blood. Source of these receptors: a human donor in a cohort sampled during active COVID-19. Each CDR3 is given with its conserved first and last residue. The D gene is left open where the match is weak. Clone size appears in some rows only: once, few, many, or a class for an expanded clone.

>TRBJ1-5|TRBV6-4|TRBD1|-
TGTGCCAGCAGCCCAACAGGGGCGAATCAGCCCCAGCATTTT
CASSPTGANQPQHF
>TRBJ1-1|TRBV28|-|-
TGTGCCAGCAGTTTATTCCGGGCCGGGGGTGGTCCTGAAGCTTTCTTT
CASSLFRAGGGPEAFF
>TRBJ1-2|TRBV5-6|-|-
TGTGCCAGCAGCTCACAGGGCTATGGCTACACCTTC
CASSSQGYGYTF
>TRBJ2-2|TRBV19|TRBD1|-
TGTGCCAGTAGTACTCAGGGGGTTGGCGGGGAGCTGTTTTTT
CASSTQGVGGELFF
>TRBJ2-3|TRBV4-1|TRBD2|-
TGCGCCAGCAGCCAACGGGGTTGGGAGCGGGGGCGCCCAGATACGCAGTATTTT
CASSQRGWERGRPDTQYF
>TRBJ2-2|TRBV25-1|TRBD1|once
TGTGCCAGCAGTGAATTACAGGGGTTCGGCGGGGAGCTGTTTTTT
CASSELQGFGGELFF
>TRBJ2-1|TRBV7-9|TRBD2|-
TGTGCCAGCAGCTTAGCGGCTAGCGGGGGACGGGAGCAGTTCTTC
CASSLAASGGREQFF
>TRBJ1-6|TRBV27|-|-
TGTGCCAGCAGTTTATCAAGCCCTAGGTCGCAGCGGACACCCCTCCACTTT
CASSLSSPRSQRTPLHF
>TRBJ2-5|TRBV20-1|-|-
TGCAGTAGTAGGGGGCAAGAGACCCAGTACTTC
CSSRGQETQYF
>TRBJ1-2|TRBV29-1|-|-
TGCAGCGTTGAAGATTGGGGGGACCGGGCCCGCGGCTACACCTTC
CSVEDWGDRARGYTF
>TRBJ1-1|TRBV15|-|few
TGTGCCACCAGCAGACAGGGCTCAATCACTGAAGCTTTCTTT
CATSRQGSITEAFF
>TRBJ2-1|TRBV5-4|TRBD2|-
TGTGCCAGCAGCTTGGGGGAGGGAGTGTACAATGAGCAGTTCTTC
CASSLGEGVYNEQFF
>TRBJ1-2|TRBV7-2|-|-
TGTGCCAGCAGCTCCATGCGCCGACAGGCCTACTATGGCTACACCTTC
CASSSMRRQAYYGYTF
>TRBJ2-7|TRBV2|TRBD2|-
TGTGCCAGCAGTTTAGCGGGGGAAAAACGCTACGAGCAGTACTTC
CASSLAGEKRYEQYF
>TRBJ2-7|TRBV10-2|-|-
TGCGCCAGCAGTGGTGGGGCTTACGAGCAGTACTTC
CASSGGAYEQYF
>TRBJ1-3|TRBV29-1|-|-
TGCAGCGTTTCAGGGTTAATGGGAGGAAACACCATATATTTT
CSVSGLMGGNTIYF
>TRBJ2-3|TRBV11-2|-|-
TGTGCCAGCAGCCCCTTTGGAGCGGAAGACACAGATACGCAGTATTTT
CASSPFGAEDTDTQYF
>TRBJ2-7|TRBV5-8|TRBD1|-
TGTGCCAGCAGCTTGGTGACAGGGGTACTCTCCTACGAGCAGTACTTC
CASSLVTGVLSYEQYF
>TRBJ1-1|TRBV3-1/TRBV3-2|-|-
TGTGCCAGCAGCCCGAACAGAGCCACTGAAGCTTTCTTT
CASSPNRATEAFF
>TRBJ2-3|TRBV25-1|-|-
TGTGCCAGCAGTGGGGGGCCAGATACGCAGTATTTT
CASSGGPDTQYF
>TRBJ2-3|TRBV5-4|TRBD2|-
TGTGCCAGCAGCCAAGCAACTAGCGGGGGGACAGATACGCAGTATTTT
CASSQATSGGTDTQYF
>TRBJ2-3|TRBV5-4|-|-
TGTGCCAGCAGCTTGGTGGGGCGAGGCACAGATACGCAGTATTTT
CASSLVGRGTDTQYF
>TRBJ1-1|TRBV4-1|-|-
TGCGCCAGCAGCCAAGACAGGGACACTGAAGCTTTCTTT
CASSQDRDTEAFF
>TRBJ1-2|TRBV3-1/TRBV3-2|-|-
TGTGCCAGCAGCGAACGGGCTGGGGGGGCGTTCTATGGCTACACCTTC
CASSERAGGAFYGYTF
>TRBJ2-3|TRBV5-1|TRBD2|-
TGCGCCAGCAGAACCGGGACTAGCGTATCAGTTAGCACAGATACGCAGTATTTT
CASRTGTSVSVSTDTQYF
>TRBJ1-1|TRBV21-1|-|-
TGTGCCAGCAGCAAAGACTCCAGGACAGTCATGAACACTGAAGCTTTCTTT
CASSKDSRTVMNTEAFF
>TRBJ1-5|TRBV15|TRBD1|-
TGTGCCACCAGCAGAGGGACAGGGGGAACAAATCAGCCCCAGCATTTT
CATSRGTGGTNQPQHF
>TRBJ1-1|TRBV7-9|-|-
TGTGCCAGCAGCCGGGGAAGCAGCCGGCAAGCTGAAGCTTTCTTT
CASSRGSSRQAEAFF
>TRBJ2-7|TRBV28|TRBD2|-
TGTGCCACCCGGGCGGGGGGTGGAGGCGTCTACGAGCAGTACTTC
CATRAGGGGVYEQYF
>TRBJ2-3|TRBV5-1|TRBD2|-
TGCGCCAGCAGCACTCTAGCGGATCGCACAGATACGCAGTATTTT
CASSTLADRTDTQYF
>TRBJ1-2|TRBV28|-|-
TGTGCCAGCAGTTTGTTTAACAGGGTCTATGGCTACACCTTC
CASSLFNRVYGYTF
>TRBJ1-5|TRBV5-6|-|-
TGTGCCAGCAGCTTGCGAGGGAGGGGTGATCAGCCCCAGCATTTT
CASSLRGRGDQPQHF
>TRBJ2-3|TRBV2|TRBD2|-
TGTGCCAGCACACAGCGGGGGTACACAGATACGCAGTATTTT
CASTQRGYTDTQYF
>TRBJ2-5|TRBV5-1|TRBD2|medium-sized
TGCGCCACCCAGACTAGCGGGAGTGAGACCCAGTACTTC
CATQTSGSETQYF
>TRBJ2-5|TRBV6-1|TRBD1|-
TGTGCCAGCAGTGCAGGCCTCGGGACAGGACAAGAGACCCAGTACTTC
CASSAGLGTGQETQYF
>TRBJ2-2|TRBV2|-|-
TGTGCCAGCAGGATCCAACAGGGGAGGACCGGGGAGCTGTTTTTT
CASRIQQGRTGELFF
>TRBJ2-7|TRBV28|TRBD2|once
TGTGCCAGCAGGTCCAGGGGGCTGGCGAGCGGGGGGGCCGGGAAGTACTTC
CASRSRGLASGGAGKYF
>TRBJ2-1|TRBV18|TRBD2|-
TGTGCCAGCTCACCATCCGAGAGACTAGCGGGGGGAGGTGAGCAGTTCTTC
CASSPSERLAGGGEQFF
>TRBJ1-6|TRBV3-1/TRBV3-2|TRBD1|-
TGTGCCAGCAGAGGACAGGGGATTTCACCCCTCCACTTT
CASRGQGISPLHF
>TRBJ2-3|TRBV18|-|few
TGTGCCAGCTCTCCAACCGAAGGGGCCGACACAGATACGCAGTATTTT
CASSPTEGADTDTQYF
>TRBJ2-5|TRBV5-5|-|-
TGTGCCAGCAGCTTTAGTTCTGAAGAGACCCAGTACTTC
CASSFSSEETQYF
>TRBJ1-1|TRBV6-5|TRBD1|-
TGTGCCAGCAGACAAAGACAGGGCCCGAACACTGAAGCTTTCTTT
CASRQRQGPNTEAFF
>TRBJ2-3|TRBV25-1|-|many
TGTGCCAGCAGTGATGGGGATGCGGGGAGCCATGCAGATACGCAGTATTTT
CASSDGDAGSHADTQYF
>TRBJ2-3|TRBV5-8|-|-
TGTGCCAGCAGCTTAATAGCGGCCACAGATACGCAGTATTTT
CASSLIAATDTQYF
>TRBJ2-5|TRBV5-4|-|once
TGTGCCAGCAGCCCGCAACTAGAAGTTGGGACCCAGTACTTC
CASSPQLEVGTQYF
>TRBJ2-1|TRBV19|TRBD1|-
TGTGCCAGCAGGGGACAGGGGGCCAATGAGCAGTTCTTC
CASRGQGANEQFF
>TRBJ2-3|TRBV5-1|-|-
TGCGCCAGCAGCTTGGAAGATATCGCACAAGATACGCAGTATTTT
CASSLEDIAQDTQYF
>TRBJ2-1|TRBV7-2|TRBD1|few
TGTGCCAGCAGCCAGACAGGGGTCCCCTACAATGAGCAGTTCTTC
CASSQTGVPYNEQFF
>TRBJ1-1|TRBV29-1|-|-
TGCAGCGTGGGGGCTGGTTTGGGGCGTCCCTCCTCGGACACTGAAGCTTTCTTT
CSVGAGLGRPSSDTEAFF